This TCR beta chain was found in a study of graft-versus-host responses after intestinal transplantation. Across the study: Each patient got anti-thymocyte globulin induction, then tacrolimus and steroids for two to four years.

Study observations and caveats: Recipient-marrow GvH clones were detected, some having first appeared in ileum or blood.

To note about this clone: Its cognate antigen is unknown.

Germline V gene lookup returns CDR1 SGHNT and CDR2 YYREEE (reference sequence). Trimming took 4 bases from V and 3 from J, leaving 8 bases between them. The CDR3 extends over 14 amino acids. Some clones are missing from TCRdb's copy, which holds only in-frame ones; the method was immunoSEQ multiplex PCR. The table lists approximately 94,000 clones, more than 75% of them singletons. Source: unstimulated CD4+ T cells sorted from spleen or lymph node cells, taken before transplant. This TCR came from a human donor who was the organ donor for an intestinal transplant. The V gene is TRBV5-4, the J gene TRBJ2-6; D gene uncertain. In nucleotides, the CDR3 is TGTGCCAGCAGCCCCAACAGTGGGGCCAACGTCCTGACTTTC. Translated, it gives CASSPNSGANVLTF.